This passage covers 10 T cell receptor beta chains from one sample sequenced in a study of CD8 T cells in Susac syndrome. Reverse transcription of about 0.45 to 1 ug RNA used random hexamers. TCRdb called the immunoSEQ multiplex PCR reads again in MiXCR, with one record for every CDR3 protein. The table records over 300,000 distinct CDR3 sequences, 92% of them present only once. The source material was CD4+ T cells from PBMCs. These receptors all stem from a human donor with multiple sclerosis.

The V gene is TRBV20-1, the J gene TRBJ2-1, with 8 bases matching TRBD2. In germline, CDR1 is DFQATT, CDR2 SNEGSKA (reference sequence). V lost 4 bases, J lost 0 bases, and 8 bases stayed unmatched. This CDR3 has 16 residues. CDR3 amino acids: CSAIHPGLGSYNEQFF. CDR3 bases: TGCAGTGCTATACACCCGGGACTAGGCTCCTACAATGAGCAGTTCTTC.

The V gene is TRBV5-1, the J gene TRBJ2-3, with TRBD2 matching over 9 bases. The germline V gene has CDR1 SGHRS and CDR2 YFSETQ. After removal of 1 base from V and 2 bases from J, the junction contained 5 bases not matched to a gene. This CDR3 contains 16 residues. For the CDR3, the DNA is TGCGCCAGCAGCTTGACTAGCGGGCCCGTCACAGATACGCAGTATTTT. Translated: CASSLTSGPVTDTQYF.

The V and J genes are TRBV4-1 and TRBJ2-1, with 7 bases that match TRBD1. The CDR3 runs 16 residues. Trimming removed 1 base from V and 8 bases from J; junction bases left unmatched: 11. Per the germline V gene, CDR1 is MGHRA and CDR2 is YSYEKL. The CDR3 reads CASSQVVPGGSDEQFF. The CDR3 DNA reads TGCGCCAGCAGCCAAGTGGTGCCAGGGGGATCCGATGAGCAGTTCTTC.

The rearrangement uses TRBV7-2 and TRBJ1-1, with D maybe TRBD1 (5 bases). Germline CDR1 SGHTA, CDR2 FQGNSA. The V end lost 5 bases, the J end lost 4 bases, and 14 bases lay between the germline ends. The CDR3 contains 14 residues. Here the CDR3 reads CASSPLRGATEAFF. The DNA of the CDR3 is TGTGCCAGCAGCCCCCTCCGGGGCGCCACTGAAGCTTTCTTT.

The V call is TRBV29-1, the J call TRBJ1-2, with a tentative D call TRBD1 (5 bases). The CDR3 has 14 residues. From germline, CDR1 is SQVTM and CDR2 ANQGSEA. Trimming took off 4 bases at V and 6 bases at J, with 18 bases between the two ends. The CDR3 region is CSVAVEQRGNGYTF. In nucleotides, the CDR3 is TGCAGCGTTGCAGTGGAACAGAGGGGTAATGGCTACACCTTC.

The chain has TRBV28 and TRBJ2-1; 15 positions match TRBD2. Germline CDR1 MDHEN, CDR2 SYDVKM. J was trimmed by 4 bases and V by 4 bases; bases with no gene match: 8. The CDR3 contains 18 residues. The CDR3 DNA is TGTGCCAGCAGTTCTTCCGGGACTAGCGGGGGGAAGTACAATGAGCAGTTCTTC. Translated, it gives CASSSSGTSGGKYNEQFF.

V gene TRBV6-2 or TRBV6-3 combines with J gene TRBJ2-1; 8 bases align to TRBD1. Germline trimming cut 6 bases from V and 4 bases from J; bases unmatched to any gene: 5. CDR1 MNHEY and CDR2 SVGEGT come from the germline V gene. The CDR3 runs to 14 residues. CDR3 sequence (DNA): TGTGCCAGCAGGACAGGGGCCGCTTACAATGAGCAGTTCTTC. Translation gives CASRTGAAYNEQFF.

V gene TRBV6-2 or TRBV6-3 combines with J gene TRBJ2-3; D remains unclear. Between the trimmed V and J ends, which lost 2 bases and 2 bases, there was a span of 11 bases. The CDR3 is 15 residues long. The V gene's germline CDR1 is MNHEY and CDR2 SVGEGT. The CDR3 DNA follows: TGTGCCAGCAGTTACGTCGGCCTCTCCACAGATACGCAGTATTTT. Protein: CASSYVGLSTDTQYF.

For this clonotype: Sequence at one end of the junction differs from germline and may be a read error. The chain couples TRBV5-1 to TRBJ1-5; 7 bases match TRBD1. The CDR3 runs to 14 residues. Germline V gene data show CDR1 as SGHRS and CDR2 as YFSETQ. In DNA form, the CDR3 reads TGTGCCAGCTCACCAGGGGGGGGCAATCAGCCCCAGCATTTT. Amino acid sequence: CASSPGGGNQPQHF.

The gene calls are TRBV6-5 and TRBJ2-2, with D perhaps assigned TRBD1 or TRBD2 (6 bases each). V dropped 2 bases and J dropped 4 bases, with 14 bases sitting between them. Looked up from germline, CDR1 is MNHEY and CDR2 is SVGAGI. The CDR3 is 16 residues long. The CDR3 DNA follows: TGTGCCAGCAGTTACCCCGAGGGGGGCAGCACCGGGGAGCTGTTTTTT. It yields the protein CASSYPEGGSTGELFF.